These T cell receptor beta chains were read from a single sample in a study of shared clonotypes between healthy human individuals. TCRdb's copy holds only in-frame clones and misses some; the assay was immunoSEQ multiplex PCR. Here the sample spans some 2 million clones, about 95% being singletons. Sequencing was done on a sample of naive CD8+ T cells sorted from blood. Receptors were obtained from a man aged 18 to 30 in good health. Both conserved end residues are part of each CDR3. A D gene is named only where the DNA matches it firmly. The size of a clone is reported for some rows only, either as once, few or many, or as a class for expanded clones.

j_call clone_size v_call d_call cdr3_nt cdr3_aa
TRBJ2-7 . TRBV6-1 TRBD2 TGTGCCAGCAGTGACCCCTCTAGCGGGGCCTACGAGCAGTACTTC CASSDPSSGAYEQYF
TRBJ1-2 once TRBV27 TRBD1 TGTGCCAGCAGTTTAACGGGACAGGGACTCTACACCTTC CASSLTGQGLYTF
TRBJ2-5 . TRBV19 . TGTGCCAGTAGCACCCGGGGCAAAGAGACCCAGTACTTC CASSTRGKETQYF
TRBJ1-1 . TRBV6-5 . TGTGCCAGCAGTTTCGGGGGGGGATCAATGAACACTGAAGCTTTCTTT CASSFGGGSMNTEAFF
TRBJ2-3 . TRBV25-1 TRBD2 TGTGCCAGCAGTGCCCGACTAGCGAGGTGGGGGGAAGATACGCAGTATTTT CASSARLARWGEDTQYF
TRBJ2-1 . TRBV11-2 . TGTGCCAGCAGCTTAGACCCCGGAGACCTCTACAATGAGCAGTTCTTC CASSLDPGDLYNEQFF
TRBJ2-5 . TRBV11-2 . TGTGCCAGCAGCTCAGGGGCAGAGACCCAGTACTTC CASSSGAETQYF
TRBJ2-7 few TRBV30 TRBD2 TGTGCCTGGAGTGTGACTAGCGGGATGAGGGAGCAGTACTTC CAWSVTSGMREQYF
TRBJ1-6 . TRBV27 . TGTGCCAGCAGTATAGCGGGAGAAGGATATAATTCACCCCTCCACTTT CASSIAGEGYNSPLHF
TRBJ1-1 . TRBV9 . TGTGCCAGCAGCGCTCCAACAGGAGTGAACACTGAAGCTTTCTTT CASSAPTGVNTEAFF
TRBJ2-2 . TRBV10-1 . TGCGCCAGCACCCCCGGAAAAGGAAGGACCGGGGAGCTGTTTTTT CASTPGKGRTGELFF
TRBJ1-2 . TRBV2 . TGTGCCAGCAGTGAAGCGCTTATGGGGAGAAGCTATGGCTACACCTTC CASSEALMGRSYGYTF
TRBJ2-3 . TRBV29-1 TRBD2 TGCAGCGTTGATAGGCGGGAGAAGAACACAGATACGCAGTATTTT CSVDRREKNTDTQYF
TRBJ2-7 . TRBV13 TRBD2 TGTGCCAGCAACCTGCGGGGGGAGAGGGGGTCGGCCGAGCAGTACTTC CASNLRGERGSAEQYF
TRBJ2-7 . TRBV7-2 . TGTGCCAGCAGCTTTGGAGCGGGCTCCTCCTACGAGCAGTACTTC CASSFGAGSSYEQYF
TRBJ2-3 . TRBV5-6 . TGTGCCAGCAGCTCTAGGGGGATCCGGACAGATACGCAGTATTTT CASSSRGIRTDTQYF
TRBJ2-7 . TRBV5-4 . TGTGCCAGCAGCTCTCAGGGCTACGAGCAGTACTTC CASSSQGYEQYF
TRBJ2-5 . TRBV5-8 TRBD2 TGTGCCAGCAGCTTGGGGCTAGCGGGATATATCGAGGAGACCCAGTACTTC CASSLGLAGYIEETQYF
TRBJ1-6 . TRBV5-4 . TGTGCCAGCAGCTTGGTCCTGGGCTTGAATAATTCACCCCTCCACTTT CASSLVLGLNNSPLHF
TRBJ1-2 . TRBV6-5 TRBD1 TGTGCCAGCAGTTACGGGGGACAGCCTAATGGCTACACCTTC CASSYGGQPNGYTF
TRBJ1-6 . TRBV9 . TGTGCCAGCAGCGTAGGAATAGGAATTTCACCCCTCCACTTT CASSVGIGISPLHF
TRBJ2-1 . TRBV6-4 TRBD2 TGTGCCAGCAGTGACCCTACAAGACTAGCGGGGGCCCAAGGCCATGAGCAGTTCTTC CASSDPTRLAGAQGHEQFF
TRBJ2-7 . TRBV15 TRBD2 TGTGCCACAAAGGGAGGGAGAAGCTACGAGCAGTACTTC CATKGGRSYEQYF
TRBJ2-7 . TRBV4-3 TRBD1 TGCGCCAGCAGCCAAGAAACATGGGGGACAGGAGACTACGAGCAGTACTTC CASSQETWGTGDYEQYF
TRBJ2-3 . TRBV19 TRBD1 TGTGCCAGTAGTATAGATCTCAGGGGGCGATCAGATACGCAGTATTTT CASSIDLRGRSDTQYF
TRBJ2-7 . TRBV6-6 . TGTGCCAGCAGTTTTCGGACGCCCTACGAGCAGTACTTC CASSFRTPYEQYF
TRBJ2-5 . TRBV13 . TGTGCCAGCAGCTCGACCGGACAGCTAGAGACCCAGTACTTC CASSSTGQLETQYF
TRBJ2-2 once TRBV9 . TGTGCCAGCAGCGTAGCGATGGGAGCTAACACCGGGGAGCTGTTTTTT CASSVAMGANTGELFF
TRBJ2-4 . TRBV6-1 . TGTGCCAGCAGTGGGGGGCCTAAGGGGGACATTCAGTACTTC CASSGGPKGDIQYF
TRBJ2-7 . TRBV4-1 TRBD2 TGCGCCAGCAGCCAAGGGACTAGCGGGCACGTTTTGTTCTACGAGCAGTACTTC CASSQGTSGHVLFYEQYF
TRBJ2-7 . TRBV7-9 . TGTGCCAGCAGTTATTACTCGTCCTACGAGCAGTACTTC CASSYYSSYEQYF
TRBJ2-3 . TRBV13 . TGTGCCAGCAGTACGACAGATACCACAGATACGCAGTATTTT CASSTTDTTDTQYF
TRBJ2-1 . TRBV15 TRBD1 TGTGCCACCAGCGGCGGCGGACAGGCTCTGGATGAGCAGTTCTTC CATSGGGQALDEQFF